These 13 T cell receptor beta chains share one sample of origin, sequenced in a study of CD8+CD57+ T cells in acquired aplastic anemia. Only patients with CD8+CD57+ cell expansion on flow cytometry were chosen for sequencing. According to the study, genomic DNA was the template for TCR beta VDJ and CDR3 profiling. One entry per CDR3 protein, called by TCRdb with MiXCR from the reads. The sample holds 120,000 or so distinct CDR3 sequences; less than 50% are singletons and the top ten take about 2.6%. Source material: sorted CD4+, CD8+, or CD8+CD57+ T cells (not recorded which) from PBMCs. All receptors derive from a human donor with aplastic anemia.

This clonotype occurred many times. The rearrangement links TRBV29-1 to TRBJ2-3; tentative D call: TRBD2 (6 bases). There are 16 residues in the CDR3. The V gene's germline CDR1 is SQVTM and CDR2 ANQGSEA. Trimming shortened V by 7 bases and J by 1 base, and 21 bases separated the two germline ends. CDR3 in amino acids: CSAERGLNRGTDTQYF. The CDR3 DNA sequence: TGCAGCGCCGAGCGAGGACTAAACCGGGGCACAGATACGCAGTATTTT.

The rearrangement joins TRBV11-2 to TRBJ2-5; D is ambiguous. The V end lost 0 bases, the J end lost 5 bases, and 10 bases lay between the germline ends. Germline values: CDR1 SGHAT, CDR2 FQNNGV. The CDR3 spans 14 residues. The CDR3 reads CASSLDHVGETQYF. The DNA of the CDR3 is TGTGCCAGCAGCTTAGATCACGTGGGGGAGACCCAGTACTTC. Together with reference TRBV11-2 and TRBJ2-5, the CDR3 gives the full variable domain: EAGVAQSPRYKIIEKRQSVAFWCNPISGHATLYWYQQILGQGPKLLIQFQNNGVVDDSQLPKDRFSAERLKGVDSTLKIQPAKLEDSAVYLCASSLDHVGETQYFGPGTRLLVL.

This clonotype showed up many times. The chain recombines TRBV19 with TRBJ2-7; 7 bases map to TRBD1. From germline, CDR1 is LNHDA and CDR2 SQIVND (reference sequence). Trimming took 3 bases from V and 3 from J; bases not matched to a gene: 5. This CDR3 is 14 amino acids long. The CDR3 reads CASSMGTESYEQYF. The CDR3 DNA reads TGTGCCAGTAGTATGGGGACAGAGAGCTACGAGCAGTACTTC. Drawing the rest from reference TRBV19 and TRBJ2-7, the complete variable domain is DGGITQSPKYLFRKEGQNVTLSCEQNLNHDAMYWYRQDPGQGLRLIYYSQIVNDFQKGDIAEGYSVSREKKESFPLTVTSAQKNPTAFYLCASSMGTESYEQYFGPGTRLTVT.

In its sample, this clonotype was seen many times. The rearrangement links TRBV15 to TRBJ1-2; the D is unclear. Germline CDR1 reads LNHNV; CDR2 reads YYDKDF (reference sequence). This CDR3 is 15 amino acids long. The germline V and J ends were trimmed by 0 bases and 2 bases, with 10 bases remaining between them. The CDR3 protein is CATSRDRRANYGYTF. The CDR3 DNA is TGTGCCACCAGCAGAGATCGAAGGGCCAACTATGGCTACACCTTC.

The table lists this clonotype with many counts. This rearrangement joins TRBV14 to TRBJ2-3, with a possible D match to TRBD1 (6 bases). The V end lost 7 bases, the J end lost 2 bases, and 10 bases lay between the germline ends. Germline V gives CDR1 SGHDN, CDR2 FVKESK. The CDR3 is 13 amino acids. DNA for the CDR3: TGTGCCAGCAACCGACAGGTCACAGATACGCAGTATTTT. It translates to CASNRQVTDTQYF.

This chain joins TRBV9 and TRBJ2-1; TRBD2 aligns across 10 bases. Germline values: CDR1 SGDLS, CDR2 YYNGEE. The length of the CDR3 is 15 residues. The V gene end was trimmed by 4 bases and the J gene end by 5 bases; junction bases not matched to a gene: 6. The CDR3 sequence: CASSFTSGVNNEQFF. In nucleotides, the CDR3 is TGTGCCAGCAGCTTTACTAGCGGGGTAAACAATGAGCAGTTCTTC.

The chain uses TRBV2 and TRBJ1-2, with D perhaps matching TRBD1 (6 bases). Germline CDR1 SNHLY, CDR2 FYNNEI. Trimming left V 5 bases short and J 5 bases short, with 12 bases between. This CDR3 contains 13 residues. The CDR3 region is CASSPDSVYGYTF. In nucleotides, the CDR3 is TGTGCCAGCAGTCCGGACAGTGTGTATGGCTACACCTTC. Combining the CDR3 with reference TRBV2 and TRBJ1-2 gives the whole variable domain EPEVTQTPSHQVTQMGQEVILRCVPISNHLYFYWYRQILGQKVEFLVSFYNNEISEKSEIFDDQFSVERPDGSNFTLKIRSTKLEDSAMYFCASSPDSVYGYTFGSGTRLTVV.

The V and J genes are TRBV2 and TRBJ2-7; D is ambiguous. Germline V gene sequence: CDR1 SNHLY, CDR2 FYNNEI. With 3 bases removed from V and 3 bases from J, the gap between germline ends came to 12 bases. The length of the CDR3 is 14 residues. The DNA of the CDR3 is TGTGCCAGCAGTGAGGTACAGAGTCACTACGAGCAGTACTTC. Translated, it gives CASSEVQSHYEQYF.

About this clonotype: This is likely a read error, given that the CDR3 carries no conserved phenylalanine or tryptophan at its end. The chain employs TRBV12-3 or TRBV12-4 and TRBJ2-3, with D perhaps given as TRBD1 or TRBD2 (5 bases each). Trimming left V 5 bases short and J 1 base short, with 10 bases between. The CDR3 runs to 14 residues. DNA for the CDR3: TGTGCCAGCAGTACCGGGGCGGGCACAGATACGCAGTATCTT. This translates into CASSTGAGTDTQYL.

The chain uses TRBV5-4 and TRBJ2-3; 11 nucleotides match TRBD2. With 4 bases clipped from V and 7 bases from J, the junction kept 5 bases outside the gene matches. The CDR3 is 14 residues long. Germline V gene data show CDR1 as SGHNT and CDR2 as YYREEE (reference sequence). In DNA form, the CDR3 reads TGTGCCAGCAGCCCCGGGACTAGCGGTAATACGCAGTATTTT. Amino acids: CASSPGTSGNTQYF.

This clonotype was picked up a small number of times. For the CDR3, the DNA is TGTGCCAGTGACGTTGGACGGACCTATAATTCACCCCTCCACTTT. Translating it yields CASDVGRTYNSPLHF. This chain links TRBV19 with TRBJ1-6; D unclear. V was cut by 8 bases and J by 2 bases, with 13 bases left in between. CDR3 size: 15 residues. Germline CDR1 LNHDA, CDR2 SQIVND (reference sequence). Full variable domain (missing parts from reference TRBV19 and TRBJ1-6): DGGITQSPKYLFRKEGQNVTLSCEQNLNHDAMYWYRQDPGQGLRLIYYSQIVNDFQKGDIAEGYSVSREKKESFPLTVTSAQKNPTAFYLCASDVGRTYNSPLHFGNGTRLTVT.

This clonotype has a count of ten or more. The chain carries TRBV7-2 and TRBJ1-2, with D perhaps matching TRBD1 (5 bases). CDR1 is SGHTA and CDR2 is FQGNSA in the germline V gene. The ends were cut back, 5 bases at V and 5 bases at J, with 21 bases in the middle. CDR3 length: 16 residues. CDR3 sequence: CASSPEGTAVGYGYTF. DNA for the CDR3: TGTGCCAGCAGCCCGGAGGGGACCGCCGTAGGTTATGGCTACACCTTC. Full variable domain (remainder filled in from reference TRBV7-2 and TRBJ1-2): GAGVSQSPSNKVTEKGKDVELRCDPISGHTALYWYRQSLGQGLEFLIYFQGNSAPDKSGLPSDRFSAERTGGSVSTLTIQRTQQEDSAVYLCASSPEGTAVGYGYTFGSGTRLTVV.

This clonotype has a count of ten or more. V usage is TRBV15 and J usage is TRBJ2-5; TRBD1 agrees at 9 bases. CDR1 is LNHNV and CDR2 is YYDKDF in the germline V gene (reference sequence). Unmatched junction bases numbered 13, after V lost 4 bases and J lost 7 bases. CDR3 length equals 16 residues. CDR3 region: CATSTRPGQGGWTQYF. CDR3 DNA sequence: TGTGCCACCAGCACGCGTCCGGGACAGGGTGGATGGACCCAGTACTTC.